This TCR beta chain came from a study of Ad26.COV2.S vaccination and SARS-CoV-2 variants. The method was immunoSEQ multiplex PCR; TCRdb's version includes in-frame clones alone and lacks a portion of them. The sample contains over 450,000 clones, 80% to 90% of which appear only once. Study observations and caveats: Vaccine recipients showed a spike-specific TCR breadth that was higher than in placebo recipients.

Treatment here: 15 to 20 received Ad26.COV2.S at low or high dose, single or two shots; about 5 received placebo; per-sample allocation not given. Day 63 after the first vaccine or placebo injection was the time point for sampling. The CDR3 contains 13 residues. The V gene lost 10 bases and the J gene lost 6 bases, with 19 bases spanning the gap. Germline CDR1 reads MDHEN; CDR2 reads SYDVKM. This clone was observed a single time. The antigen remains undetermined. Sequencing was performed on peripheral blood, taken in a trial of Ad26.COV2.S vaccine versus placebo. This chain links TRBV28 with TRBJ2-7; D may correspond to TRBD1 or TRBD2 (5 bases each). The TCR originated in a person aged 18 to 59 who received the Ad26.COV2.S COVID-19 vaccine or a placebo. The CDR3 sequence: CATTGTLRIEQYF. Written as DNA, the CDR3 is TGTGCCACCACCGGGACCCTTCGGATCGAGCAGTACTTC.